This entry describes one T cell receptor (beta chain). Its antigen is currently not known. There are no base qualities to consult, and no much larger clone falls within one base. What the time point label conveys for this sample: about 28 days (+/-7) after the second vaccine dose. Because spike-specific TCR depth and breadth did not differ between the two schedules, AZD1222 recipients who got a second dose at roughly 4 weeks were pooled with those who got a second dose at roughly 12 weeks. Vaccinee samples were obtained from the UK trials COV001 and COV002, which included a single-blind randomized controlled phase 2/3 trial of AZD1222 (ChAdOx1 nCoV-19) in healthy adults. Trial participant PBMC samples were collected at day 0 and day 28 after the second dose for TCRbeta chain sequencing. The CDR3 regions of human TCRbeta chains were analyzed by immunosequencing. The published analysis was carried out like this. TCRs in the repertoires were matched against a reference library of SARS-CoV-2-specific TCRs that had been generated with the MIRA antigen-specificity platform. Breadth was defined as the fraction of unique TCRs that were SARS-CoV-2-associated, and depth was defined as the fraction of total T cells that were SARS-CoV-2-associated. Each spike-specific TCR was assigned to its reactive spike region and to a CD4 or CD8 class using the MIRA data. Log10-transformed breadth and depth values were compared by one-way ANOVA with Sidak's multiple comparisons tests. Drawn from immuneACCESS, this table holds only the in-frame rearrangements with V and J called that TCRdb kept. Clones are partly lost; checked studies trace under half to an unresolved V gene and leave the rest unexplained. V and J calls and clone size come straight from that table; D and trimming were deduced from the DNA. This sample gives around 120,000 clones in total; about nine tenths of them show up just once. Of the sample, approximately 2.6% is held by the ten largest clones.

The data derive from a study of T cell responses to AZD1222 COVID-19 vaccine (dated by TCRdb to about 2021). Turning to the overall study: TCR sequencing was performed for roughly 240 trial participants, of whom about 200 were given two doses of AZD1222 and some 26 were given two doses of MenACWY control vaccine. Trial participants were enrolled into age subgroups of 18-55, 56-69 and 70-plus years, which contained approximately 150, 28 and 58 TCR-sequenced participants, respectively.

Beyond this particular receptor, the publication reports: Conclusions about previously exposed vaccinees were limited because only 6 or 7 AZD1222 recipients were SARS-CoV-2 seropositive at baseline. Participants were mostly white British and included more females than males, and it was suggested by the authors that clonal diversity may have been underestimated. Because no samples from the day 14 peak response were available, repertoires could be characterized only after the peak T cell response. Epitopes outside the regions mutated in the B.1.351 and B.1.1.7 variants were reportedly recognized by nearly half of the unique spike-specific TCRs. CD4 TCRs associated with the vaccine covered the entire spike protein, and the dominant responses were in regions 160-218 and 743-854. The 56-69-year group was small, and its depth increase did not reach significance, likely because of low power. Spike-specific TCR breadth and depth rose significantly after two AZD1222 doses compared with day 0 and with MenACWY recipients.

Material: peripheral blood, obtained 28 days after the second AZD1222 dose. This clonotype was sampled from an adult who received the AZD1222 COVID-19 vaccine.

The nucleotide sequence reads as follows: TGTGCCAGCAGCTTATCTAGCGGGGGGGCCGTGGAGCAGTTCTTC. It specifies CASSLSSGGAVEQFF. The chain is made from TRBV7-2 and TRBJ2-1; TRBD2 fits 12 bases in the junction. From the cysteine through the phenylalanine, the CDR3 covers 15 amino acids. CDR3 DNA is the only sequence kept; it has 45 bases, read in frame from the first base. The junction shows trimming of 2 bases on V and 10 bases on J, and the gene matches do not reach 6 bases of it. CDR1 and CDR2, looked up from the germline V gene, are SGHTA and FQGNSA.